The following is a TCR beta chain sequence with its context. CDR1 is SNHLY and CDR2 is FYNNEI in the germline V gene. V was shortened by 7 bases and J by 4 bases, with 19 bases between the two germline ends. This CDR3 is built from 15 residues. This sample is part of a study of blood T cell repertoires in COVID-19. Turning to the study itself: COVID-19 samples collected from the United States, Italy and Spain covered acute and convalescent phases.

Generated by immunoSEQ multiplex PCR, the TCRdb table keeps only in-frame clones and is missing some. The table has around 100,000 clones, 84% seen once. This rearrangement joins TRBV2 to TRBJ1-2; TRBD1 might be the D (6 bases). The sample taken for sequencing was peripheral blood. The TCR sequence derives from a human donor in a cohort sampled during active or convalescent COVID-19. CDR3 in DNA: TGTGCCAGCATCGGGACATCCAGTCCCCTCTATGGCTACACCTTC. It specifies CASIGTSSPLYGYTF.